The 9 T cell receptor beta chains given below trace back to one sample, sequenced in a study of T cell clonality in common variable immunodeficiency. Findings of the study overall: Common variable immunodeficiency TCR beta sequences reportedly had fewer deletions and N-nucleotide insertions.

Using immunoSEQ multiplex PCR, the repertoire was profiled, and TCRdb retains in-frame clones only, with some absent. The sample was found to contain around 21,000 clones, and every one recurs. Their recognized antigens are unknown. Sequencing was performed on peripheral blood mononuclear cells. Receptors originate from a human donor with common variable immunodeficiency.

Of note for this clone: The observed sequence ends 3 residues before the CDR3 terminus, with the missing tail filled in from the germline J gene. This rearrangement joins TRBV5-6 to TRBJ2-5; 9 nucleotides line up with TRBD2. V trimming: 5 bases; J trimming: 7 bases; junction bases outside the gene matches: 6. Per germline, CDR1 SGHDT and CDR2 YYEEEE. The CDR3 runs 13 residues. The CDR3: CASSSRTSVTQYF. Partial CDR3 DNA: TGTGCCAGCAGTTCTCGGACTAGCGTGACC.

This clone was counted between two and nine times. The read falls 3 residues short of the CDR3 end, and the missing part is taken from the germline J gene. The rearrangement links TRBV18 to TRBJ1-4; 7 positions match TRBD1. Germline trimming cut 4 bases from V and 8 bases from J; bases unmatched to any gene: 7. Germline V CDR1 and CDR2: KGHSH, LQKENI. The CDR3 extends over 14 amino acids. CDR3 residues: CASSLTGIREKLFF. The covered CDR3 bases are TGTGCCAGCTCACTGACAGGGATAAGAGAAAAA.

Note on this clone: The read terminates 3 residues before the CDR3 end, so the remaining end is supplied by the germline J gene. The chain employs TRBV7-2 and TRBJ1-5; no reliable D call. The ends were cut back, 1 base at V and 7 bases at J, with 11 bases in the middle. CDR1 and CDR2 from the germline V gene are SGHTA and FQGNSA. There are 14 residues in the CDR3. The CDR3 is CASSLVGLWQPQHF. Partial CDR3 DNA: TGTGCCAGCAGCTTAGTAGGGCTCTGGCAGCCC.

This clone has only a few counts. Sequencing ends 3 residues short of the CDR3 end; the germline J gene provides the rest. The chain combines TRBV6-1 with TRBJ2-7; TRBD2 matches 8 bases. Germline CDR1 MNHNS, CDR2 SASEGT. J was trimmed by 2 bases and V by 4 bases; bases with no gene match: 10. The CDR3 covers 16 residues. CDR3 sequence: CASSAHSGTGTYEQYF. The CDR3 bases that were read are TGTGCCAGCAGTGCCCATAGCGGGACCGGAACCTACGAG.

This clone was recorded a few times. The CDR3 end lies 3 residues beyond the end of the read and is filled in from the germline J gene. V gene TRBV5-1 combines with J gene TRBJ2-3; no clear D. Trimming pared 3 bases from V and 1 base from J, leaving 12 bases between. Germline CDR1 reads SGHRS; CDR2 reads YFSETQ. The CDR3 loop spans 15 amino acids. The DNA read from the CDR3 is TGCGCCAGCAGCTACCCTCAGGTGGGCACAGATACG. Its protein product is CASSYPQVGTDT. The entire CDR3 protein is CASSYPQVGTDTQYF.

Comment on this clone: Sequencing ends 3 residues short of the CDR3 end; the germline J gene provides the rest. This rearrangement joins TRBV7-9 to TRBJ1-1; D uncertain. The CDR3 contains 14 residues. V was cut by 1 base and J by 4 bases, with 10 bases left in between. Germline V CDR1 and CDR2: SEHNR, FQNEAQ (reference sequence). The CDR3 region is CASSLDPKGTEAFF. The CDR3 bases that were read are TGTGCCAGCAGCTTAGACCCGAAGGGCACTGAA.

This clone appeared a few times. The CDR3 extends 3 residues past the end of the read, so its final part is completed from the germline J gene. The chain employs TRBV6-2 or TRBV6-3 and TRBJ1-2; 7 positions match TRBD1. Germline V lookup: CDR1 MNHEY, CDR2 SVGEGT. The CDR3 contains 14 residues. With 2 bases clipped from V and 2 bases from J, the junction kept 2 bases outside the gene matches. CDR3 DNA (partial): TGTGCCAGCAGTTACCAGGACAGGAACTATGGC. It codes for CASSYQDRNYG. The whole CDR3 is CASSYQDRNYGYTF.

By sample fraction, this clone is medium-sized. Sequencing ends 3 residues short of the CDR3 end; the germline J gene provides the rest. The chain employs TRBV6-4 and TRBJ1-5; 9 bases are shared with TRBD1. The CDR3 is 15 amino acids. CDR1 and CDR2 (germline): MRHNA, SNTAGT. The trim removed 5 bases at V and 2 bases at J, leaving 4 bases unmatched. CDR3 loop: CASSRTGDGNQPQHF. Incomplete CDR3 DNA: TGTGCCAGCAGTCGGACAGGGGATGGCAATCAGCCC.

The CDR3 bases that were read are TGTGCCAGCTCACCTACGACAGGGGAAAATGAAAAA. Its protein is CASSPTTGENEK. The whole CDR3 region reads CASSPTTGENEKLFF. The J gene is TRBJ1-4, the V gene TRBV18; 8 bases map to TRBD1. The CDR3 extends 3 residues past the end of the read, so its final part is completed from the germline J gene. CDR1 and CDR2 (germline): KGHSH, LQKENI. The CDR3 spans 15 residues. With V trimmed by 3 bases and J by 5 bases, 5 bases remained unmatched.